This T cell receptor (beta chain) is from a study of blood T cell repertoires in COVID-19. Study background: Acute-phase and convalescent COVID-19 samples originated in the United States, Italy and Spain. Sources were T cells, B-cell-depleted T cells, or PBMCs; the material itself was cDNA or gDNA.

As processed by the authors: Quantification of nucleated cells was approximated via reference gene primer amplification. Repertoires were generated with immunoSEQ multiplex PCR, while TCRdb's copy carries only in-frame clones and drops some. V and J calls and clone size are those listed in that table; D and trimming were worked out from the DNA. The sample holds 250,000 to 350,000 clones, around 90% seen once. The CDR3 has 17 amino acids. V was pared by 4 bases and J by 4 bases, with 14 bases of the junction left unmatched. In germline, CDR1 is SGHRS, CDR2 YFSETQ. V usage is TRBV5-1 and J usage is TRBJ2-7, with 10 nucleotides matching TRBD1. The sequenced sample consisted of peripheral blood. The TCR comes from a man in his late teens or twenties with active or convalescent COVID-19. Here the CDR3 reads CASSPLPGQGNEYEQYF. The CDR3 coding sequence is TGCGCCAGCAGCCCCTTACCGGGACAGGGGAACGAGTACGAGCAGTACTTC.